This passage covers 3 T cell receptor beta chains from one sample sequenced in a study of blood T cell repertoires in COVID-19. Using immunoSEQ multiplex PCR, the repertoire was profiled, and TCRdb retains in-frame clones only, with some absent. In the table there are 440,000 or so clones, over 75% of which are singletons. Sequenced sample: peripheral blood. The receptors derive from a woman in her forties with COVID-19, enrolled during active disease.

The chain recombines TRBV6-5 with TRBJ1-2; perhaps TRBD1 as D (5 bases). There are 12 residues in the CDR3. Germline V gene data show CDR1 as MNHEY and CDR2 as SVGAGI. V shed 5 bases and J shed 4 bases, with 8 bases lying between them. CDR3 region: CASSPGLYGYTF. Written as DNA, the CDR3 is TGTGCCAGCAGTCCAGGGCTCTATGGCTACACCTTC.

The CDR3 sequence is CASSNRDRGLGYEQYF. CDR3 bases: TGTGCCAGCAGCAACCGGGACAGGGGGCTAGGGTACGAGCAGTACTTC. The chain has TRBV7-9 and TRBJ2-7, with TRBD1 matching over 12 bases. The CDR3 covers 16 residues. J lost 4 bases, V lost 5 bases, and 9 bases had no gene match. Germline values: CDR1 SEHNR, CDR2 FQNEAQ (reference sequence).

The chain uses TRBV5-1 and TRBJ2-7; the match to TRBD1 covers 10 bases. The CDR3 spans 16 residues. CDR1 is SGHRS, CDR2 YFSETQ, per germline. J gave up 2 bases and V 4 bases, and 9 bases lay outside the gene matches. The DNA of the CDR3 is TGCGCCAGCAGCCAAGGAGCAGGGACAGGGGCCTACGAGCAGTACTTC. Its protein product is CASSQGAGTGAYEQYF. Full variable domain (rest looked up from reference TRBV5-1 and TRBJ2-7): KAGVTQTPRYLIKTRGQQVTLSCSPISGHRSVSWYQQTPGQGLQFLFEYFSETQRNKGNFPGRFSGRQFSNSRSEMNVSTLELGDSALYLCASSQGAGTGAYEQYFGPGTRLTVT.